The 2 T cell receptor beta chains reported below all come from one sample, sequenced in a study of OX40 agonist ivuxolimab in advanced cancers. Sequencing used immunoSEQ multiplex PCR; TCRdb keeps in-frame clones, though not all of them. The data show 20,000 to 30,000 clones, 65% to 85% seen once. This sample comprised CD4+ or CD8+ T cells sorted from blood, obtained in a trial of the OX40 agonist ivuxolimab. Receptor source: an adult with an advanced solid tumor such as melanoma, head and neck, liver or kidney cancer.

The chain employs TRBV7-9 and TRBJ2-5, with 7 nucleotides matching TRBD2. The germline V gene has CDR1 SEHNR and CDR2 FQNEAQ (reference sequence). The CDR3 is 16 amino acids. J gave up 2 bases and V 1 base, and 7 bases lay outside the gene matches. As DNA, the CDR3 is TGTGCCAGCAGCTTAGGCCTAGCGGCACTACAAGAGACCCAGTACTTC. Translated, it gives CASSLGLAALQETQYF. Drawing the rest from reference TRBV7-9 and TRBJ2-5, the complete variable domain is DTGVSQNPRHKITKRGQNVTFRCDPISEHNRLYWYRQTLGQGPEFLTYFQNEAQLEKSRLLSDRFSAERPKGSFSTLEIQRTEQGDSAMYLCASSLGLAALQETQYFGPGTRLLVL.

This CDR3 is CASSLFDRRDEQYF. CDR3 in DNA: TGTGCCAGCAGCTTGTTCGACAGGCGCGACGAGCAGTACTTC. J is TRBJ2-7 and V is TRBV5-8; tentatively, D is TRBD1 (6 bases). Germline CDR1 reads SGHTS; CDR2 reads YDEGEE. This CDR3 has 14 amino acids. V was pared by 1 base and J by 5 bases, with 13 bases between.